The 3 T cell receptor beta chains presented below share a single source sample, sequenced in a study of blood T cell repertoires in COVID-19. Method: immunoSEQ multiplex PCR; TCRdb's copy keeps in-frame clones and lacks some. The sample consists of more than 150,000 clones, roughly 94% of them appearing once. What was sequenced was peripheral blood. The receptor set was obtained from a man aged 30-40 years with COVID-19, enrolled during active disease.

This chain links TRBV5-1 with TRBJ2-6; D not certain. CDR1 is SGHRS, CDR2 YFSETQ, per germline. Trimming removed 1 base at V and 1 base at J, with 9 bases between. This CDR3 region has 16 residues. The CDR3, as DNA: TGCGCCAGCAGCTTGCCAATTCCATCTGGGGCCAACGTCCTGACTTTC. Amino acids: CASSLPIPSGANVLTF.

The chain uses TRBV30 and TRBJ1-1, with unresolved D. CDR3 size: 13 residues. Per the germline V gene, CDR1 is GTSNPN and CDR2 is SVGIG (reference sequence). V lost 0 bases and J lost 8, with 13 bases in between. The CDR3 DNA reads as TGTGCCTGGAGTGTGAGGAGAATACCCGAAGCTTTCTTT. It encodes CAWSVRRIPEAFF.

CDR3 in DNA: TGTGCCAGCAGCCCTCGGGGTTCTGGAAACACCATATATTTT. Residues: CASSPRGSGNTIYF. J is TRBJ1-3 and V is TRBV9; D gene uncertain. V dropped 4 bases and J dropped 1 base, with 9 bases sitting between them. Per the germline V gene, CDR1 is SGDLS and CDR2 is YYNGEE. The CDR3 covers 14 residues.